This T cell receptor (beta chain) was sequenced during a study of shared clonotypes between healthy human individuals. Trimming cost V 0 bases and J 6 bases, with 11 bases left between them. The V gene's germline CDR1 is MNHNY and CDR2 SVGAGI (reference sequence). The CDR3 sequence is 15 residues long. Naivety among CD8 cells was defined by CD45RO negativity and positive CCR7 selection, thereby excluding terminally differentiated effector memory CD45RA+ cells. Here immunoSEQ multiplex PCR was the method, and the copy in TCRdb shows in-frame clones only, minus some. Here the sample spans about 2.1 million clones, roughly 93% being singletons.

This receptor was identified in a man aged 18-30 years in good health. Some clones in this sample may be carry-over from other donors' samples. Sequences were obtained from naive CD8+ T cells from PBMCs. This chain connects TRBV6-6 to TRBJ2-2; D ambiguous. CDR3: CASSYSSPAAGELFF. The CDR3 region has the DNA TGTGCCAGCAGTTACTCGAGCCCCGCGGCCGGGGAGCTGTTTTTT.